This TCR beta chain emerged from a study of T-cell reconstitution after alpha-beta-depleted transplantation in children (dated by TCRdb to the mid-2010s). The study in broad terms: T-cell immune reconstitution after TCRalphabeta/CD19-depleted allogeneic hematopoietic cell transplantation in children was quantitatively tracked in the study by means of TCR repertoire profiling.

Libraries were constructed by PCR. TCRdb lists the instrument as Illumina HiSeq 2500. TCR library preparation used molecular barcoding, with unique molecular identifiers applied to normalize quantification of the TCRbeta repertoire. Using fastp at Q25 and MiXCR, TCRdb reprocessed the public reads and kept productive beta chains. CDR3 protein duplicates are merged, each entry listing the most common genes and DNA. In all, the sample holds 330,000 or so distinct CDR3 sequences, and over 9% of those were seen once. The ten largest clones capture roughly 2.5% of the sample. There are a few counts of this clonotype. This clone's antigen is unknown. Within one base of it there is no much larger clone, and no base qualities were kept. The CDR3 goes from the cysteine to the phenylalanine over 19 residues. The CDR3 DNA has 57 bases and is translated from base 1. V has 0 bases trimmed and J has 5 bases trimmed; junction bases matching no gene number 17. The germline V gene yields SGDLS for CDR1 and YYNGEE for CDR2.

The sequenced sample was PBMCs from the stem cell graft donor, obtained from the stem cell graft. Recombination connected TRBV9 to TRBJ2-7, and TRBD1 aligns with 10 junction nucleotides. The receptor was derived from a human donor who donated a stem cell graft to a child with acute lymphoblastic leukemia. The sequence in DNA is TGTGCCAGCAGCGTAGATAGCCGGGGGGGACAGGGGACGTCCCACGAGCAGTACTTC. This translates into CASSVDSRGGQGTSHEQYF.